This note documents a single TCR beta chain sequence. This sample was taken from a study of shared clonotypes between healthy human individuals. Looking at the study overall: With ages of 18 to 49, the donors were a couple of women and a few men.

Methods used by the authors: ImmunoSEQ output lacked quality scores and full-length reads, limiting matched filtering. Generated by immunoSEQ multiplex PCR, the TCRdb table keeps only in-frame clones and is missing some. The DNA gave D and trimming, while V, J and clone size come from that table. The table records around 1.1 million clones, approximately 78% of them present only once. V lost 7 bases and J lost 4; bases outside the gene matches: 10. Germline V gene sequence: CDR1 MNHEY, CDR2 SMNVEV (reference sequence). This CDR3 has 15 residues. The sequencing sample was made of memory CD4+ T cells from PBMCs. Stated subset: CD45RA-negative fraction. The receptor comes from a man younger than 35 in good health. Some clones in this sample may be carry-over from other donors' samples. This chain joins TRBV27 and TRBJ2-1; 7 bases align to TRBD2. The CDR3 here is CASTAERGPYNEQFF. The CDR3 DNA follows: TGTGCCAGCACCGCCGAGCGGGGCCCTTACAATGAGCAGTTCTTC.